A selection of T cell receptor beta chains follows, all from one sample in a study of regulatory T cells in long-lasting Graves disease. TCRdb reprocessed the multiplex PCR reads with MiXCR, giving one entry per CDR3 protein. The sample contains nearly 350,000 distinct CDR3 sequences, 15% to 20% of which appear only once. The specimen comprised peripheral blood mononuclear cells (PBMCs), sampled when the disease was refractory, from a patient treated with antithyroid drugs. The receptor source for this set is a female donor with Graves disease. The CDR3 runs from the conserved cysteine through the conserved F or W. The D gene is left open where the match is weak. The size field is filled for only some rows; it gives once, few, many or a size class.

J | D | V | size | DNA | CDR3
TRBJ2-5 | TRBD1 | TRBV7-2 | many | TGTGCCAGCAGCTTTCGGACAGGCCAAGAGACCCAGTACTTC | CASSFRTGQETQYF
TRBJ1-3 | - | TRBV6-5 | - | TGTGCCAGCAGTTACTCGTGGTTTGGAAACACCATATATTTT | CASSYSWFGNTIYF
TRBJ2-5 | - | TRBV6-5 | few | TGTGCCAGCAGTTATCGTGACCCAGGACAAGAGACCCAGTACTTC | CASSYRDPGQETQYF
TRBJ2-2 | TRBD1 | TRBV25-1 | - | TGTGCCAGCAGTTTTAACAGGGGTAATCTCGGGGAGCTGTTTTTT | CASSFNRGNLGELFF
TRBJ1-6 | TRBD1 | TRBV5-1 | - | TGCGCCAGCAGCCTGACAGGGGGCGAAGGGTCACCCCTCCACTTT | CASSLTGGEGSPLHF
TRBJ2-3 | - | TRBV2 | - | TGTGCCAGCAGTCAAGCGGGTAACGACCGCACAGATACGCAGTATTTT | CASSQAGNDRTDTQYF
TRBJ1-3 | - | TRBV6-2/TRBV6-3 | many | TGTGCCAGCATTCTCGGGACTTCCTCTGGAAACACCATATATTTT | CASILGTSSGNTIYF
TRBJ2-7 | TRBD2 | TRBV15 | many | TGTGCCACCAGCGGAGCGGGAGGGCTCAACGAGCAGTACTTC | CATSGAGGLNEQYF
TRBJ1-5 | - | TRBV12-3/TRBV12-4 | many | TGTGCCAGCAGACTAGGGGGGGGACAGCCCCAGCATTTT | CASRLGGGQPQHF
TRBJ1-2 | TRBD1 | TRBV12-3/TRBV12-4 | many | TGTGCCAGCAGTAGGGGAAGACAGGGACTTGAGGGCTATGGCTACACCTTC | CASSRGRQGLEGYGYTF
TRBJ1-1 | TRBD1 | TRBV4-1 | few | TGCGCCAGTGCCCAAGAGGACAGGGGAAGGACTGAAGCTTTCTTT | CASAQEDRGRTEAFF
TRBJ2-2 | - | TRBV4-1 | - | TGCGCCAGCTCACGAGGTCCCAGGGGACGGGTCGGGGAGCTGTTTTTT | CASSRGPRGRVGELFF
TRBJ2-5 | - | TRBV6-1 | many | TGTGCCAGCAGTACCGGGACTCTCATGGAGACCCAGTACTTC | CASSTGTLMETQYF
TRBJ1-1 | TRBD1 | TRBV28 | many | TGTGCCAGCAGCAGAACAGGGGTTCCGGACACTGAAGCTTTCTTT | CASSRTGVPDTEAFF
TRBJ1-1 | - | TRBV30 | few | TGTGCCTGGAGTCTCGCCGGGGGCTCAAAAGCTTTCTTT | CAWSLAGGSKAFF
TRBJ2-2 | TRBD2 | TRBV7-9 | - | TGTGCCAGCAGCTCCAAGACTCCGGGACTAGCGGGAGGACCCGGGGAGCTGTTTTTT | CASSSKTPGLAGGPGELFF
TRBJ1-5 | - | TRBV10-3 | many | TGTGCCATCAGTGACTCTGACAGGTTTCAGCCCCAGCATTTT | CAISDSDRFQPQHF
TRBJ1-5 | TRBD1 | TRBV12-3/TRBV12-4 | many | TGTGCCAGCAGTCTCCGGGCGGGACAGGGGCGACAGCCCCAGCATTTT | CASSLRAGQGRQPQHF
TRBJ2-7 | - | TRBV20-1 | once | TGCAGTGCGACCGCCGGGACCTCCTACGAGCAGTACTTC | CSATAGTSYEQYF
TRBJ1-5 | - | TRBV9 | - | TGTGCCAGCAGCGTCGCAGGGCATCAGCCCCAGCATTTT | CASSVAGHQPQHF
TRBJ2-6 | - | TRBV15 | many | TGTGCCACCAGCAGAGGGCACTCTGGGGCCAACGTCCTGACTTTC | CATSRGHSGANVLTF
TRBJ1-3 | - | TRBV28 | - | TGTGCCAGCAGTTTACCTGCTATGAGAAACACCATATATTTT | CASSLPAMRNTIYF
TRBJ1-4 | - | TRBV7-3 | - | TGTGCCAGCAGCTTAACCGGGGGGCTCGGGGAAAAACTGTTTTTT | CASSLTGGLGEKLFF
TRBJ1-5 | - | TRBV10-3 | - | TGTGCCATGCACGGGACAACCAATCAGCCCCAGCATTTT | CAMHGTTNQPQHF
TRBJ2-1 | TRBD1 | TRBV2 | few | TGTGCCAGCATAAGGGACAGGGGTTATGAAGGGCAGTTCTTC | CASIRDRGYEGQFF
TRBJ2-2 | TRBD2 | TRBV28 | many | TGTGCCAGCAGCACTAGCGGGGTAGCGGGAGTATACACCGGGGAGCTGTTTTTT | CASSTSGVAGVYTGELFF
TRBJ1-5 | TRBD1 | TRBV7-9 | - | TGTGCCAGCAGCTTAGCTGGGACAGGGGGCCAGCCCCAGCATTTT | CASSLAGTGGQPQHF
TRBJ1-1 | - | TRBV5-1 | - | TGCGCCAGCAGCTTCCGACGGGGTGGCAGGGATGCTTTCTTT | CASSFRRGGRDAFF
TRBJ1-1 | - | TRBV7-8 | many | TGTGCCAGCAGCTCGAAATCCGGGACCCCTGTAGTCTTT | CASSSKSGTPVVF
TRBJ1-1 | - | TRBV6-5 | many | TGTGCCAGCAGTTACGGAGGGACGAACACTGAAGCTTTCTTT | CASSYGGTNTEAFF
TRBJ2-5 | TRBD2 | TRBV7-3 | many | TGTGCCAGCAGCCGCTGGGGGGGGACTAGCGGGAGTGAGGCCCAGTACTTC | CASSRWGGTSGSEAQYF
TRBJ2-1 | - | TRBV7-3 | - | TGTGCCAGCAGCTCCCTGAGCGGGTACTCCTACAATGAGCAGTTCTTC | CASSSLSGYSYNEQFF
TRBJ1-4 | - | TRBV30 | many | TGTGCCTGGAGTGGGACAGATCGTGGAAAACTGTTTTTT | CAWSGTDRGKLFF
TRBJ2-1 | - | TRBV11-2 | few | TGTGCCAGCAGCTTAGATCGGGGATATGAGCAGTTCTTC | CASSLDRGYEQFF
TRBJ2-1 | TRBD1 | TRBV29-1 | - | TGCAGCGTTGTGGACAGGGGTCACCAACATGAGCAGTTCTTC | CSVVDRGHQHEQFF
TRBJ2-3 | - | TRBV11-2 | - | TGTGTCAGCAGCTTAGTGACCGATACGCAGTATTTT | CVSSLVTDTQYF
TRBJ2-5 | TRBD2 | TRBV5-4 | few | TGTGCCAGCAGCACATACAGGGGACTAGCGGAACAAGAGACCCAGTACTTC | CASSTYRGLAEQETQYF
TRBJ2-5 | - | TRBV6-1 | many | TGTGCCAGCAGTGGACAGACCCAAGAGACCCAGTACTTC | CASSGQTQETQYF
TRBJ1-6 | TRBD1 | TRBV5-6 | many | TGTGCCAGCAAGGGACAGGAGAATTCACCCCTCCACTTT | CASKGQENSPLHF
TRBJ2-7 | - | TRBV29-1 | few | TGCAGCGTTGGACCGTCGGGGGTGTCGTCCTACGAGCAGTACTTC | CSVGPSGVSSYEQYF
TRBJ1-1 | - | TRBV27 | many | TGTGCCAGCAGCTTAACTACGAACACTGAAGCTTTCTTT | CASSLTTNTEAFF
TRBJ1-2 | - | TRBV10-2 | - | TGCGCCAGCATGTCTCAGAGCTATGGCTACACCTTC | CASMSQSYGYTF
TRBJ2-1 | - | TRBV27 | once | TGTGCCAGCAGTTTTCTAGACTACAATGAGCAGTTCTTC | CASSFLDYNEQFF
TRBJ1-1 | - | TRBV24-1 | - | TGTGCCACCAGTGACCCCCACAGGAACACTGAAGCTTTCTTT | CATSDPHRNTEAFF
TRBJ1-2 | - | TRBV3-1 | many | TGTGCCAGCAGCCAAGATAACAACAGAAACTATGGCTACACCTTC | CASSQDNNRNYGYTF
TRBJ2-7 | - | TRBV20-1 | many | TGCAGTGCTAGACGCTTGGGGGGGCTAGCCGCCTACGAGCAGTACTTC | CSARRLGGLAAYEQYF
TRBJ1-4 | - | TRBV5-1 | many | TGTGCCAGCAGCTTCGGGGGAAGAAGTGAAAAACTGTTTTTT | CASSFGGRSEKLFF
TRBJ2-7 | TRBD1 | TRBV12-3/TRBV12-4 | - | TGTGCCAGCAGTTTAGCGCCGCGGAGGGGACAGGGCCGGTACGAGCAGTACTTC | CASSLAPRRGQGRYEQYF
TRBJ2-7 | - | TRBV3-1 | many | TGTGCCAGCAGCCACCGGACTGGCTACGAGCAGTACTTC | CASSHRTGYEQYF
TRBJ1-1 | - | TRBV7-2 | many | TGTGCCAGCAGCTTAGAGTCTCGGTTGTGGGCGAACACTGAAGCTTTCTTT | CASSLESRLWANTEAFF
TRBJ2-1 | TRBD1 | TRBV30 | - | TGTGCCTGGAGTTCAGGGGGCGAGGTTTACAATGAGCAGTTCTTC | CAWSSGGEVYNEQFF
TRBJ2-1 | TRBD2 | TRBV5-1 | - | TGCGCCAGCAGTAATCTAGCGGATCTTTACAATGAGCAGTTCTTC | CASSNLADLYNEQFF
TRBJ2-5 | TRBD2 | TRBV7-2 | many | TGTGCCAGCAGCTTAAGAGCGGGAGGACTCCAAGAGACCCAGTACTTC | CASSLRAGGLQETQYF
TRBJ1-1 | - | TRBV10-2 | - | TGCGCCAGCAGTGCGGGGGGAATGAACACTGAAGCTTTCTTT | CASSAGGMNTEAFF
TRBJ1-5 | - | TRBV29-1 | few | TGCAGCGCCGCGGGGGGTTGGGTGGCCAATCAGCCCCAGCATTTT | CSAAGGWVANQPQHF
TRBJ1-2 | - | TRBV7-2 | few | TGTGCCAGCAGCTTAGTGTTAGGGCCCTATGGCTACACCTTC | CASSLVLGPYGYTF
TRBJ2-1 | - | TRBV5-1 | - | TGCGCCAGCAGCACCCCTGAGGGGATTGGGAAGTTCTTC | CASSTPEGIGKFF